Listed here are 3 T cell receptor beta chains from one sample, sequenced in a study of control samples from healthy donors and cancer patients. Using immunoSEQ multiplex PCR, the repertoire was profiled, and TCRdb retains in-frame clones only, with some absent. The sample yields approximately 120,000 clones, around 92% seen once. The sequencing input was PBMCs. Every receptor here comes from an elderly man with head and neck cancer.

As concerns this clone: Other DNA variants within this sample encode the same CDR3. The genes are TRBV15 and TRBJ1-5; no clear D. The germline CDR1 and CDR2 sequences are LNHNV and YYDKDF (reference sequence). The V end lost 0 bases, the J end lost 4 bases, and 1 base lay between the germline ends. This CDR3 is 12 amino acids long. CDR3 nucleotide sequence: TGTGCCACCAGCAGAGATAATCAGCCCCAGCATTTT. Residues: CATSRDNQPQHF.

This chain joins TRBV15 and TRBJ2-7; 9 bases are shared with TRBD2. CDR1 is LNHNV, CDR2 YYDKDF, per germline (reference sequence). The CDR3 sequence is 15 residues long. The trim removed 4 bases at V and 1 base at J, leaving 5 bases unmatched. Here the CDR3 reads CATSTGLAKSYEQYF. The CDR3 nucleotides read TGTGCCACCAGCACCGGACTAGCGAAGTCCTACGAGCAGTACTTC.

The chain joins TRBV5-4 to TRBJ2-6; 10 bases align to TRBD1. Germline V gene lookup returns CDR1 SGHNT and CDR2 YYREEE (reference sequence). This CDR3 is 18 amino acids long. V gave up 4 bases and J gave up 0 bases; unmatched junction bases: 7. The CDR3 region is CASSKTGGPSSGANVLTF. CDR3 DNA: TGTGCCAGCAGCAAGACAGGGGGCCCCTCCTCTGGGGCCAACGTCCTGACTTTC.